The 16 T cell receptor beta chains listed next were all sequenced from one sample in a study of technical replicates of blood from a few donors. Sequencing was performed with immunoSEQ multiplex PCR; in TCRdb, only in-frame clones are kept and a portion is missing. This sample has roughly 60,000 clones, with around nine tenths found just once. The sample consisted of PBMCs. Source of these receptors: a human donor in good health. Some clones in this sample may be carry-over from other donors' samples.

J is TRBJ2-1 and V is TRBV6-1; D uncertain. Germline CDR1 reads MNHNS; CDR2 reads SASEGT. The CDR3 contains 11 residues. Trimming removed 6 bases at V and 8 bases at J, with 8 bases between. The CDR3 coding sequence is TGTGCCAGCAGGACAAACGATGAGCAGTTCTTC. The encoded protein is CASRTNDEQFF.

As DNA, the CDR3 is TGTGCCTGGAGTCTGAGCGGGAGGAGGATCCAGGAGACCCAGTACTTC. Its translation is CAWSLSGRRIQETQYF. This chain uses TRBV30 with TRBJ2-5; TRBD2 matches at 9 bases. Germline assignment: CDR1 GTSNPN and CDR2 SVGIG (reference sequence). With 2 bases clipped from V and 5 bases from J, the junction kept 12 bases outside the gene matches. This CDR3 comprises 16 residues.

The V and J genes are TRBV7-2 and TRBJ2-1; 8 nucleotides align to TRBD1. Germline V CDR1 and CDR2: SGHTA, FQGNSA. The junction had 3 bases not matched to a gene; V was cut back by 3 bases and J by 8 bases. The CDR3 has 13 amino acids. The CDR3 here is CASSLNRGDEQFF. CDR3 nucleotides: TGTGCCAGCAGCTTGAACAGGGGGGATGAGCAGTTCTTC.

The V gene is TRBV7-8, the J gene TRBJ2-7, with 10 bases lining up with TRBD2. There are 19 residues in the CDR3. The V gene's germline CDR1 is SGHVS and CDR2 FQNEAQ. Trimming removed 5 bases from V and 2 bases from J; junction bases left unmatched: 18. The CDR3 nucleotides are TGTGCCAGCAGCCCCAGCTGGGCTAGCGGGGGCCTCGTTACCTACGAGCAGTACTTC. Protein sequence: CASSPSWASGGLVTYEQYF. The full variable domain, rest sourced from reference TRBV7-8 and TRBJ2-7, is GAGVSQSPRYKVAKRGQDVALRCDPISGHVSLFWYQQALGQGPEFLTYFQNEAQLDKSGLPSDRFFAERPEGSVSTLKIQRTQQEDSAVYLCASSPSWASGGLVTYEQYFGPGTRLTVT.

The genes are TRBV6-6 and TRBJ2-5; 7 positions agree with TRBD1. Trimming took 5 bases from V and 5 from J; bases not matched to a gene: 8. The CDR3 covers 14 residues. Germline values: CDR1 MNHNY, CDR2 SVGAGI (reference sequence). The CDR3 sequence: CASSQGQVVETQYF. The CDR3 coding sequence is TGTGCCAGCAGTCAAGGACAGGTCGTGGAGACCCAGTACTTC.

The chain has TRBV30 and TRBJ2-5; tentative D call: TRBD2 (5 bases). Between the trimmed V and J ends, which lost 4 bases and 1 base, there was a span of 16 bases. The CDR3 is made up of 15 amino acids. Germline CDR1 reads GTSNPN; CDR2 reads SVGIG (reference sequence). In nucleotides, the CDR3 is TGTGCCTGGAACCCCGGAGTTGGAGGCCAAGAGACCCAGTACTTC. It codes for CAWNPGVGGQETQYF. Full variable domain (outside the CDR3, taken from reference TRBV30 and TRBJ2-5): SQTIHQWPATLVQPVGSPLSLECTVEGTSNPNLYWYRQAAGRGLQLLFYSVGIGQISSEVPQNLSASRPQDRQFILSSKKLLLSDSGFYLCAWNPGVGGQETQYFGPGTRLLVL.

This rearrangement joins TRBV5-1 to TRBJ2-1, with 9 bases identical to TRBD2. The V and J ends lost 5 bases and 16 bases, in that order; junction bases with no gene match: 7. The CDR3 length is 11 residues. The germline CDR1 and CDR2 sequences are SGHRS and YFSETQ. This chain's CDR3 is CASRDGLAFFF. CDR3 nucleotide sequence: TGCGCCAGCAGGGATGGACTAGCGTTTTTCTTC. Full variable domain (outside the CDR3, taken from reference TRBV5-1 and TRBJ2-1): KAGVTQTPRYLIKTRGQQVTLSCSPISGHRSVSWYQQTPGQGLQFLFEYFSETQRNKGNFPGRFSGRQFSNSRSEMNVSTLELGDSALYLCASRDGLAFFFGPGTRLTVL.

This chain uses TRBV25-1 with TRBJ2-2; 9 positions match TRBD2. J was trimmed by 5 bases and V by 0 bases; bases with no gene match: 4. Germline V gene sequence: CDR1 MGHDK, CDR2 SYGVNS. The length of the CDR3 is 16 residues. The CDR3 DNA reads TGTGCCAGCAGTGAATATGGAGCGGGGGGAACCGGGGAGCTGTTTTTT. Protein: CASSEYGAGGTGELFF.

The chain links TRBV4-2 to TRBJ2-7; 8 nucleotides agree with TRBD2. V gave up 0 bases and J gave up 0 bases; unmatched junction bases: 4. The V gene's germline CDR1 is LGHNA and CDR2 YNFKEQ. CDR3 length: 16 residues. CDR3 DNA: TGTGCCAGCAGCCAAGATCCGGCGGGGGGCTCCTACGAGCAGTACTTC. Encoded protein: CASSQDPAGGSYEQYF.

Judged by abundance, this clone is large. This rearrangement joins TRBV4-1 to TRBJ1-1; 11 bases align to TRBD1. CDR3 length: 14 residues. V shed 5 bases, J shed 6 bases, and the junction held 5 bases outside the gene matches. Germline V lookup: CDR1 MGHRA, CDR2 YSYEKL. Written as DNA, the CDR3 is TGCGCCAGCAGCTTAGGGACAGGGGGTGCTGAAGCTTTCTTT. It is translated as CASSLGTGGAEAFF.

This clone is judged medium-sized (0.01 to 0.1%). The chain uses TRBV27 and TRBJ1-4; D remains ambiguous. V lost 8 bases and J 4 bases, leaving 17 bases between the germline ends. The germline V gene has CDR1 MNHEY and CDR2 SMNVEV (reference sequence). This CDR3 comprises 15 residues. For the CDR3, the DNA is TGTGCCAGCGCTACAGCAGGCCGTAATAATGAAAAACTGTTTTTT. This codes for CASATAGRNNEKLFF.

The chain couples TRBV15 to TRBJ2-2; TRBD2 might be the D (5 bases). The V and J ends lost 6 bases and 5 bases respectively, with 13 bases between them. This CDR3 contains 14 residues. Germline CDR1 LNHNV, CDR2 YYDKDF (reference sequence). The DNA for the CDR3 is TGTGCCACCAGTCAGCCTCGACTAACCGGGGAGCTGTTTTTT. It encodes CATSQPRLTGELFF.

The chain joins TRBV28 to TRBJ2-1; TRBD2 aligns across 12 bases. The CDR3 covers 20 residues. CDR1 MDHEN and CDR2 SYDVKM come from the germline V gene. The ends lost 4 bases at V and 0 bases at J; junction bases unmatched: 13. The CDR3: CASSSVRLAGVHLSYNEQFF. CDR3 bases: TGTGCCAGCAGTTCCGTCCGACTAGCGGGAGTTCACCTCTCCTACAATGAGCAGTTCTTC.

The J gene is TRBJ2-5, the V gene TRBV7-8, with 7 bases matching TRBD1. The CDR3 runs to 16 residues. CDR1 is SGHVS and CDR2 is FQNEAQ in the germline V gene. The V and J ends lost 0 bases and 5 bases, in that order; junction bases with no gene match: 9. CDR3 sequence reads: CASSLASDRRGETQYF. Here the CDR3 DNA reads TGTGCCAGCAGCTTAGCGTCGGACAGGCGTGGGGAGACCCAGTACTTC.

This chain connects TRBV5-4 to TRBJ2-7; 7 bases are shared with TRBD2. This CDR3 comprises 13 residues. V trimming: 4 bases; J trimming: 3 bases; junction bases outside the gene matches: 4. Germline assignment: CDR1 SGHNT and CDR2 YYREEE (reference sequence). In DNA, the CDR3 is TGTGCCAGCAGCCTGGGCGGGGGCTACGAGCAGTACTTC. Translating gives CASSLGGGYEQYF.

The rearrangement joins TRBV27 to TRBJ1-1, with TRBD1 identical over 7 bases. V dropped 6 bases and J dropped 6; count of bases not matched to a gene: 10. The CDR3 loop spans 14 amino acids. Germline V lookup: CDR1 MNHEY, CDR2 SMNVEV (reference sequence). The CDR3 DNA reads as TGTGCCAGCAGGACGTACAGGGGTGGCGCTGAAGCTTTCTTT. Translated, it gives CASRTYRGGAEAFF.